This TCR beta chain derives from a study of blood T cell repertoires in COVID-19. The CDR3 totals 21 residues. Germline CDR1 and CDR2: MGHRA and YSYEKL. J was trimmed by 3 bases and V by 1 base; bases with no gene match: 19. Sequencing used immunoSEQ multiplex PCR; TCRdb keeps in-frame clones, though not all of them. The sample yields over 150,000 clones, approximately 78% seen once. The TCR was taken from a man at least 80 years old with acute or convalescent COVID-19. Sequenced sample: peripheral blood. The chain employs TRBV4-1 and TRBJ2-2; 8 bases agree with TRBD1. The CDR3 DNA is TGCGCCAGCAGCCAAGCCTCGTCAGCGTATAGGGACAGGAGGGACACCGGGGAGCTGTTTTTT. Translated, it gives CASSQASSAYRDRRDTGELFF.